This T cell receptor beta chain was recovered during a study of identical twins (dated by TCRdb to about 2016). Context from the whole study: TCR alpha and beta repertoires from monozygotic twins, unrelated adults of various ages and cord blood were deep-sequenced to test whether fetal clonotypes persist. To rule out contamination, replicate twin experiments were performed at different times with different library preparation protocols. The investigation overall reported the following: Because the same donors could not be followed over many years, the conclusions relied on cross-sectional statistical analysis. The excess sharing between twins in beta out-of-frame sequences was weaker because fewer shared sequences reduced the signal-to-noise ratio. In monozygotic twins, recombination models systematically underestimated out-of-frame TCR alpha sharing, but the models matched the sharing seen between unrelated individuals. Abundant cord blood beta clonotypes carried fewer insertions; young adult naive repertoires showed a weaker similar trend, while memory repertoires showed none. Invariant T cells such as MAIT and iNKT could partly confound zero-insertion analyses, although diverse VJ usage argued against such confounding for most clonotypes. Out-of-frame TCR alpha sequences shared between twins showed an excess of low generation-probability sequences compared with coincidental sharing between unrelated individuals.

Every donor was a healthy Caucasian. Three pairs of female monozygotic twins, all aged about 18 to 29 years, made up the twin cohort. CD4+ and CD8+ T cell populations were isolated with positive isolation kits from Invitrogen. The trim is 0 bases for V and 6 bases for J, with a gap of 10 bases between the germline ends. The cysteine opens and the phenylalanine closes a CDR3 of 14 amino acids. Of the read, only the CDR3 DNA is kept; its 42 bases are in frame from base 1. Based on the germline V gene (reference sequence), the CDR1 and CDR2 sequences are SEHNR and FQNEAQ. Receptors were amplified or captured by 5' RACE. The data were produced on an Illumina HiSeq 2000. A universal primer binding site was introduced by template switching, and a unique molecular identifier was present in the final cDNA, enabling accurate counting of TCR cDNA molecules. Specific primers in the conserved constant-segment region were used to synthesize first-strand cDNA for TCR alpha and beta chains. To control for contamination, every cDNA library carried two barcodes: a SMART-Mk sample barcode plus Illumina barcodes. TruSeq adapter sequences along with Illumina sample barcodes were introduced in two successive PCR steps. TCR alpha and beta cDNA libraries were sequenced on the Illumina HiSeq platform with custom primers. The paper's data handling went like this. Raw reads were processed with MiGEC to extract unique molecular identifiers, and MiXCR was used to determine CDR3 positions. Recombination models were inferred per individual with the repgenHMM and IGoR tools using an EM algorithm. The analysis of shared clonotypes was done with the tcR package in R, with sharing normalized by the product of cloneset sizes. To study raw recombination without the effects of thymic and clonal selection, out-of-frame nonproductive sequences were analyzed. Using fastp trimming at Q25 and MiXCR clonotype assembly, TCRdb reanalyzed the public sequencing data and kept in-frame beta chains. CDR3 protein duplicates are merged, each entry listing the most common genes and DNA. None of the V and J calls come from the authors' own analysis; TCRdb made them. Recorded for this sample are under 350,000 distinct CDR3 sequences; 7.5% to 9.5% of them occurred a single time. The top ten clonotypes cover about 7.1% of the sample.

Details on this clonotype: Its cognate antigen has yet to be identified. Base qualities are not provided; no much larger clone lies one nucleotide away.

These same records also appear under a second study, on yellow fever vaccine responses in identical twins. As that second study puts it: According to the authors, in identical twins the way T cells responded to vaccination appeared partly convergent and partly personalized. Focusing on identical twins, the study followed the T cell clones that responded to the vaccine, and did so with precision.

The sequence came from a woman aged 18 to 35 in good health. Sequenced sample: CD8+ T cells sorted from blood. The rearranged segments are TRBV7-9 and TRBJ2-3; the D gene is possibly TRBD2, with 6 bases matching. The CDR3 reads as follows: CASSLARDSDTQYF. At the DNA level, the sequence is TGTGCCAGCAGCTTAGCTCGGGACTCCGATACGCAGTATTTT.